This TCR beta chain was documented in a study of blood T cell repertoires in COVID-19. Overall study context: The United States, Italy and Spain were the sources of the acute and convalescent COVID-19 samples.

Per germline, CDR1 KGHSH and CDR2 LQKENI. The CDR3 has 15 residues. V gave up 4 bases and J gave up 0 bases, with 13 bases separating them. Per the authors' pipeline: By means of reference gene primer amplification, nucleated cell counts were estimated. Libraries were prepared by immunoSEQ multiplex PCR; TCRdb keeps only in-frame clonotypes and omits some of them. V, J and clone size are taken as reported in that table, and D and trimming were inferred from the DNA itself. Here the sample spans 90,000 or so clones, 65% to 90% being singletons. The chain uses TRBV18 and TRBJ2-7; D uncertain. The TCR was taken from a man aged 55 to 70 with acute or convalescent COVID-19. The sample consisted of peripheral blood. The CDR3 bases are TGTGCCAGCTCACGAGAGAGGTTAAGCTCCTACGAGCAGTACTTC. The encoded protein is CASSRERLSSYEQYF.